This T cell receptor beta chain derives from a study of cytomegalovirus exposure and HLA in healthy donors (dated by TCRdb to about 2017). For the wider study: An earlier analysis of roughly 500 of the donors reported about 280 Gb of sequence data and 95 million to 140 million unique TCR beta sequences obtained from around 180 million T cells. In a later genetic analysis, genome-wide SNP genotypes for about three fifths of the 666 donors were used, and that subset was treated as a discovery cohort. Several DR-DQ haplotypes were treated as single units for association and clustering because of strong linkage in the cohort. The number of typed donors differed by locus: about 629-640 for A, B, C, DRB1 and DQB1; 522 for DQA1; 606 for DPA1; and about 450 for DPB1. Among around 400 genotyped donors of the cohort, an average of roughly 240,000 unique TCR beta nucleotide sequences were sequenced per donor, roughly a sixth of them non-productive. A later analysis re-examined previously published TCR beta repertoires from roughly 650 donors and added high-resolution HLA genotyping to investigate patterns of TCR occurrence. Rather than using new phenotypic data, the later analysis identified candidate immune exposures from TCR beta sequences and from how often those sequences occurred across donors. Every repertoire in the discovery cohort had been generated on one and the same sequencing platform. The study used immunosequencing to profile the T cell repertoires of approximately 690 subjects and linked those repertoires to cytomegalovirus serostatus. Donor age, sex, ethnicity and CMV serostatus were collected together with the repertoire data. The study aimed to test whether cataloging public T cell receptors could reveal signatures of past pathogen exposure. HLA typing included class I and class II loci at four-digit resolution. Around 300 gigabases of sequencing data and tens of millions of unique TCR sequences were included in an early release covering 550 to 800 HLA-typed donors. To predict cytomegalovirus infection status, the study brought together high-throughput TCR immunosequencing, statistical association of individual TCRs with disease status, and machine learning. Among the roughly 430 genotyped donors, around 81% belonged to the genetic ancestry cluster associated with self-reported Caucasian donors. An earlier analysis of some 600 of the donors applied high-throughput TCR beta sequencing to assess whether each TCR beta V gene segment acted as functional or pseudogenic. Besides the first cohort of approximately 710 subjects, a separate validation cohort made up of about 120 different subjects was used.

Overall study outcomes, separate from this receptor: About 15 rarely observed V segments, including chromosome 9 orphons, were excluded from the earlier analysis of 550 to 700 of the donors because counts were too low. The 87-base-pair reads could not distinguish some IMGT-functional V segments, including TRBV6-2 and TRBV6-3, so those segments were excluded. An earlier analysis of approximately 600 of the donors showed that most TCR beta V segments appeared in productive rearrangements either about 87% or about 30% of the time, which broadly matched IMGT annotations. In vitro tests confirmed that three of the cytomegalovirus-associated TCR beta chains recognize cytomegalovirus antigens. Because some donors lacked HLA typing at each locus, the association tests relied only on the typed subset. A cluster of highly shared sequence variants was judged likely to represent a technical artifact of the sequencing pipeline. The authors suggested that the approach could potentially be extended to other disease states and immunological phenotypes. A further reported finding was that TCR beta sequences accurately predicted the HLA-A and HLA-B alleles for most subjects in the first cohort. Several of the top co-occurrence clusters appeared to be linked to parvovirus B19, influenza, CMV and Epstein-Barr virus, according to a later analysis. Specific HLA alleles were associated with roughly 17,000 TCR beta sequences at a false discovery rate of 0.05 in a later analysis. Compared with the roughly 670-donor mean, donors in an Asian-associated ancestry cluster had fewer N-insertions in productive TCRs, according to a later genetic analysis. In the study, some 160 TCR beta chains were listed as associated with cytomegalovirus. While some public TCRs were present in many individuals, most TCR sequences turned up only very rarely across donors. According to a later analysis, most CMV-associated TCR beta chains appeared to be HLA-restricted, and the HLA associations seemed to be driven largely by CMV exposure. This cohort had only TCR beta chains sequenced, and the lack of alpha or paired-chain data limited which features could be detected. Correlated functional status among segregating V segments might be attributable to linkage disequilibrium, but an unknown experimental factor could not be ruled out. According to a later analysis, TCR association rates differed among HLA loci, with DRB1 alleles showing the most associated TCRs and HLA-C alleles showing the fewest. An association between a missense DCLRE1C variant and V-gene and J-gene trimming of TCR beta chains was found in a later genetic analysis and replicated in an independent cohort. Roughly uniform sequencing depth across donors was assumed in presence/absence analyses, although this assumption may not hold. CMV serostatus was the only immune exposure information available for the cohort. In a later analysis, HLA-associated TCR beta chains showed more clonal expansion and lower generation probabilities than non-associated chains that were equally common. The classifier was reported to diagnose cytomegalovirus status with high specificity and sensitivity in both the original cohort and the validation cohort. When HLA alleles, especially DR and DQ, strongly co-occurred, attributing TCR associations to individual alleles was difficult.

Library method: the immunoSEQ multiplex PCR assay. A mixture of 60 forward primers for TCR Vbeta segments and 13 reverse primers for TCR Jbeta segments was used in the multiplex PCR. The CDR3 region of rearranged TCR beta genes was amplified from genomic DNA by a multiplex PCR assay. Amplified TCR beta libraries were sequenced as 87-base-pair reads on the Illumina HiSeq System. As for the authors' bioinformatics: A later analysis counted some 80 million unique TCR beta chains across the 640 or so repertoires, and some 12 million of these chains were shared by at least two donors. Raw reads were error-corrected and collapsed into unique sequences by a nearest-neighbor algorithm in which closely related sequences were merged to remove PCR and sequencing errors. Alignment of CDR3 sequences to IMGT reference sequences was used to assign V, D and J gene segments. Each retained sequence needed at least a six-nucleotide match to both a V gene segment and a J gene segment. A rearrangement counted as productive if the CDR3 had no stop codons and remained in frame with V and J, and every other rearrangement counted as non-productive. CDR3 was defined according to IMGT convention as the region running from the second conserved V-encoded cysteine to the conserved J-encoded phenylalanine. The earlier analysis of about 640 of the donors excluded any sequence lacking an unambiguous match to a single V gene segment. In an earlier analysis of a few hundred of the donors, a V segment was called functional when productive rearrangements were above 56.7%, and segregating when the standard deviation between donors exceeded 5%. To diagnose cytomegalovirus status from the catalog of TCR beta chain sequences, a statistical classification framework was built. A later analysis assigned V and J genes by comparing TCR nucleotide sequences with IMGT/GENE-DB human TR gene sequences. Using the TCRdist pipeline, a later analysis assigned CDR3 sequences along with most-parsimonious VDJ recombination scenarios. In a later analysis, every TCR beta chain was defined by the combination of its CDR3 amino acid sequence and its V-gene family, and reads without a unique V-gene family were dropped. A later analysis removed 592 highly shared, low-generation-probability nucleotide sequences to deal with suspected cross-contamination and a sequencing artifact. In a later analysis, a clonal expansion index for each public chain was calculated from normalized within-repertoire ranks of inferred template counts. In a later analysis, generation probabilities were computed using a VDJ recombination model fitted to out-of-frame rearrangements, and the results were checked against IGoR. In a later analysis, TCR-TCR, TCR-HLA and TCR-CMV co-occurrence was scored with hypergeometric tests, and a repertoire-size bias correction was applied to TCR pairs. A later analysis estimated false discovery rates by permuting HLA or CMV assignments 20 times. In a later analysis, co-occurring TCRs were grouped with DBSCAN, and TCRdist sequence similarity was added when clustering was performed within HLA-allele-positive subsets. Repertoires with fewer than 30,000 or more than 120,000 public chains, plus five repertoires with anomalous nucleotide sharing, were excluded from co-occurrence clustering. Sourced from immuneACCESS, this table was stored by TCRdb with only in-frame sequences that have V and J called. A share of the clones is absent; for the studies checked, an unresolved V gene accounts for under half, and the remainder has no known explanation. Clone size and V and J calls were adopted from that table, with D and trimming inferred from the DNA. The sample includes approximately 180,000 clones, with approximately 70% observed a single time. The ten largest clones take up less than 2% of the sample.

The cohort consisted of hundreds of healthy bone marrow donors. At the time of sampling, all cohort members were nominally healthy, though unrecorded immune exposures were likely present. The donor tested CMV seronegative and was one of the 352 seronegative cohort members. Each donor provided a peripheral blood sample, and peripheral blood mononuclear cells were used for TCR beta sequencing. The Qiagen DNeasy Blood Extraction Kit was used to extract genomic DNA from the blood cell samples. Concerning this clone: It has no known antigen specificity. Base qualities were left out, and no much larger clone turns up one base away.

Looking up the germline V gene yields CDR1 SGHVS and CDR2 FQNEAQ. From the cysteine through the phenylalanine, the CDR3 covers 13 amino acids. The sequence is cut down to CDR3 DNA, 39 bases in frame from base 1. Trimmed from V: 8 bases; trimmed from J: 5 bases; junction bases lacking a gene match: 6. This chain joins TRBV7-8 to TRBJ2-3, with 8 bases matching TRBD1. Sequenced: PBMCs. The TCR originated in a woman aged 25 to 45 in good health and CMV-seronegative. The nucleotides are TGTGCCAGCGGGCAGGGGGCACGAGATACGCAGTATTTT. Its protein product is CASGQGARDTQYF.